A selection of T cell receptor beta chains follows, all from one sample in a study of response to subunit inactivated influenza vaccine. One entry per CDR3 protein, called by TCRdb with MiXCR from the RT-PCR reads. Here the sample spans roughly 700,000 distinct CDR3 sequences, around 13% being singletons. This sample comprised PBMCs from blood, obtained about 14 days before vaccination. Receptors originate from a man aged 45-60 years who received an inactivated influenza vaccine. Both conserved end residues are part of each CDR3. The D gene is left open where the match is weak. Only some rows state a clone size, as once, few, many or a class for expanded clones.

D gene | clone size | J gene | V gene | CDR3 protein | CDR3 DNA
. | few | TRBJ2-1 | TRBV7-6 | CASSLDRQRIGEQFF | TGTGCCAGCAGCTTAGATAGACAGAGGATTGGTGAGCAGTTCTTC
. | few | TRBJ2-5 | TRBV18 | CASSTTGQETQYF | TGTGCCAGCTCCACCACCGGACAAGAGACCCAGTACTTC
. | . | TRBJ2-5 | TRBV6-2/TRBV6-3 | CASTSSLWGQETQYF | TGTGCCAGCACCTCTTCCCTCTGGGGACAAGAGACCCAGTACTTC
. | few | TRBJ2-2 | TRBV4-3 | CASRADGGNTGELFF | TGCGCCAGCCGGGCGGACGGGGGAAACACCGGGGAGCTGTTTTTT
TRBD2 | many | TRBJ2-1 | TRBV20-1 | CSASGSYNEQFF | TGCAGCGCTAGCGGATCCTACAATGAGCAGTTCTTC
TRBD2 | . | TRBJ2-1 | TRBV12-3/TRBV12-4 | CASSLSRLAGGEEQFF | TGTGCCAGCAGTTTAAGTCGGCTAGCGGGGGGGGAAGAGCAGTTCTTC
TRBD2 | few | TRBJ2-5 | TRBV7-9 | CASGPGLAVGYQETQYF | TGTGCCAGCGGCCCGGGACTAGCAGTGGGGTATCAAGAGACCCAGTACTTC
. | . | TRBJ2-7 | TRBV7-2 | CASSLAWQTYEQYF | TGTGCCAGCAGCTTAGCTTGGCAGACCTACGAGCAGTACTTC
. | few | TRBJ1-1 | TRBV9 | CASSVFVDTEAFF | TGTGCCAGCAGCGTATTTGTGGACACTGAAGCTTTCTTT
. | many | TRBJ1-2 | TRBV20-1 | CSAPLAGFYGYTF | TGCAGTGCTCCTTTAGCAGGGTTCTATGGCTACACCTTC
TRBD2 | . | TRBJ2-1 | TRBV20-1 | CSATSGGAEGWNEQFF | TGCAGTGCTACCAGCGGGGGTGCTGAGGGGTGGAATGAGCAGTTCTTC
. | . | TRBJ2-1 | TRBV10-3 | CAISEENEQFF | TGTGCCATCAGTGAGGAGAATGAGCAGTTCTTC
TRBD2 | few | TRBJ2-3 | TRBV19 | CASSTSAGGADTQYF | TGTGCCAGTAGTACTTCAGCGGGGGGGGCAGATACGCAGTATTTT
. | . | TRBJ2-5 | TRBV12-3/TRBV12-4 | CASRTMGVETQYF | TGTGCCAGCAGGACTATGGGCGTAGAGACCCAGTACTTC
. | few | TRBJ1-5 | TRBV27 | CASSLERAYNQPQHF | TGTGCCAGCAGTTTAGAAAGGGCGTACAATCAGCCCCAGCATTTT
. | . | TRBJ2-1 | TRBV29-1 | CSVERGKQFF | TGCAGCGTTGAAAGGGGCAAGCAGTTCTTC
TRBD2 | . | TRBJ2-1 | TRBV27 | CASSLVGLQNEQFF | TGTGCCAGCAGTTTAGTGGGACTACAAAATGAGCAGTTCTTC
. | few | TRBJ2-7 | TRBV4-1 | CASSQVWTMREQYF | TGCGCCAGCAGCCAAGTGTGGACTATGCGTGAGCAGTACTTC
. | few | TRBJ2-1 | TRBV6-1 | CASSEARDTEFF | TGTGCCAGCAGTGAAGCAAGGGACACTGAGTTCTTC
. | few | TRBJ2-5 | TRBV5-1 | CASSFGGPRETQYF | TGCGCCAGCAGCTTTGGAGGGCCGCGAGAGACCCAGTACTTC
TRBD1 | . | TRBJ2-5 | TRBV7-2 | CASSHDRGETQYF | TGTGCCAGCAGCCATGACAGGGGGGAGACCCAGTACTTC
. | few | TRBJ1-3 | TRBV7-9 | CASSLGLVTSGNTIYF | TGTGCCAGCAGCTTAGGCCTGGTTACGTCTGGAAACACCATATATTTT
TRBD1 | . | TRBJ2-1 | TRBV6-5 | CASSSLGTGSRAANEQFF | TGTGCCAGCAGTTCCCTCGGGACAGGATCTCGGGCGGCCAATGAGCAGTTCTTC
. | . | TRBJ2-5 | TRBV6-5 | CASSYLAGEETQYF | TGTGCCAGCAGTTACTTGGCAGGAGAGGAGACCCAGTACTTC
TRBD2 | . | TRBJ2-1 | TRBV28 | CASSPPGTSSNEQFF | TGTGCCAGCAGTCCCCCCGGGACTAGCTCCAATGAGCAGTTCTTC
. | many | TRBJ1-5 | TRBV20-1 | CSARAASKPQHF | TGCAGTGCTAGAGCCGCCTCGAAGCCCCAGCATTTT
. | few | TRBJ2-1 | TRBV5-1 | CASSPGTASYNEQFF | TGTGCCAGCAGTCCGGGGACGGCCTCCTACAATGAGCAGTTCTTC
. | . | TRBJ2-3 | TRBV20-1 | CSARNLGTTDTQYF | TGCAGTGCTAGAAACCTGGGAACCACAGATACGCAGTATTTT
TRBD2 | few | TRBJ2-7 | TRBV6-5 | CASSYQRGSPYEQYF | TGTGCCAGCAGTTACCAGCGGGGGAGCCCCTACGAGCAGTACTTC
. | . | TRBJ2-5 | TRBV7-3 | CASSLEAYETQYF | TGTGCCAGCAGCTTAGAGGCATACGAGACCCAGTACTTC
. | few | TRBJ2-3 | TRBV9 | CASSPGGVGTDTQYF | TGTGCCAGCAGCCCCGGTGGGGTTGGCACAGATACGCAGTATTTT
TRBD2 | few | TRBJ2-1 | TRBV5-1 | CASSLAASGSNEQFF | TGCGCCAGCAGCTTGGCGGCTAGCGGGAGCAATGAGCAGTTCTTC
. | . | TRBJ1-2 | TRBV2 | CASSPTPTGNGYTF | TGTGCCAGCAGTCCAACCCCTACAGGGAATGGCTACACCTTC
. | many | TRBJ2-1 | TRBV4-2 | CASSHPGEMNNEQFF | TGTGCCAGCAGCCACCCCGGGGAAATGAACAATGAGCAGTTCTTC
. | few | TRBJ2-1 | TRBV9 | CASSVGTVKGHEQFF | TGTGCCAGCAGCGTCGGGACGGTTAAGGGACATGAGCAGTTCTTC
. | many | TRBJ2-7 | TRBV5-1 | CASSLVSGAGSYDEQYF | TGCGCCAGCAGCTTGGTTTCGGGGGCGGGCAGCTACGACGAGCAGTACTTC
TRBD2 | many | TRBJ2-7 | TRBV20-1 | CSASPVASGNEQYF | TGCAGTGCTAGCCCAGTGGCTAGCGGGAACGAGCAGTACTTC
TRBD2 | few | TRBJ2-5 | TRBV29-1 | CSVDGEREDQETQYF | TGCAGCGTTGACGGGGAGCGGGAGGACCAAGAGACCCAGTACTTC